The 26 T cell receptor beta chains listed next were all sequenced from one sample in a study of blood T cell repertoires in COVID-19. The repertoire was sequenced with immunoSEQ multiplex PCR; TCRdb's copy has only in-frame clones and lacks some. The repertoire holds about 270,000 clones, with approximately 89% as singletons. The sample taken for sequencing was PBMCs or T cells enriched from blood (not recorded which). The receptors derive from a woman aged 55-70 years who had recovered from COVID-19.

The rearrangement uses TRBV9 and TRBJ2-7; TRBD2 is a possible D gene (7 bases). The CDR3 runs to 15 residues. Per germline, CDR1 SGDLS and CDR2 YYNGEE. With 4 bases removed from V and 6 bases from J, the gap between germline ends came to 20 bases. CDR3 loop: CASSPNVGGAGEQYF. The CDR3 nucleotides are TGTGCCAGCAGCCCAAACGTTGGGGGGGCGGGCGAGCAGTACTTC.

This clone appeared many times. The chain is built from TRBV24-1 and TRBJ2-2; TRBD1 aligns across 9 bases. CDR3 length: 16 residues. CDR1 and CDR2 (germline): KGHDR, SFDVKD. V shed 4 bases and J 6 bases; nucleotides not matched to a gene: 8. Here the CDR3 DNA reads TGTGCCACCAGTGACCCTGGACAGGGGCGGGCCGGGGAGCTGTTTTTT. Its protein product is CATSDPGQGRAGELFF.

The J gene is TRBJ2-7, the V gene TRBV19; 10 bases fit TRBD1. Losses at the gene ends were 5 bases for V and 6 bases for J; bases not matched to a gene: 7. CDR1 and CDR2 (germline): LNHDA, SQIVND (reference sequence). This CDR3 spans 14 amino acids. CDR3 sequence reads: CASSSGTGAVEQYF. DNA for the CDR3: TGTGCCAGTAGTTCCGGGACAGGGGCCGTCGAGCAGTACTTC.

V is TRBV27 and J is TRBJ1-2; the D gene is possibly TRBD1 (5 bases). V lost 5 bases and J lost 4, with 17 bases in between. The germline gives CDR1 MNHEY, CDR2 SMNVEV (reference sequence). This CDR3 comprises 15 residues. The CDR3 DNA reads as TGTGCCAGCAGTGGGTTGGACGGGGGGTTCTATGGCTACACCTTC. The encoded protein is CASSGLDGGFYGYTF.

The chain combines TRBV2 with TRBJ1-4; D might be TRBD1 (5 bases). Germline V lookup: CDR1 SNHLY, CDR2 FYNNEI. Deletions cut 5 bases from V and 14 bases from J, with 18 bases between. The CDR3 has 13 residues. The CDR3 DNA follows: TGTGCCAGCAGTCGGGACTTAATGAAGTGGCTGTTTTTT. It codes for CASSRDLMKWLFF.

V and J are TRBV29-1 and TRBJ1-2; D not certain. Between the trimmed V and J ends, which lost 5 bases and 0 bases, there was a span of 16 bases. Looked up from germline, CDR1 is SQVTM and CDR2 is ANQGSEA. CDR3 size: 15 residues. The DNA for the CDR3 is TGCAGCGTTCCTGGCGAGGGTACGACTAACTATGGCTACACCTTC. It encodes CSVPGEGTTNYGYTF.

The J gene is TRBJ1-6, the V gene TRBV14; D not resolved. Trimming stripped 0 bases from V and 8 bases from J, with 14 bases between. CDR1 and CDR2 (germline): SGHDN, FVKESK. CDR3 length equals 16 residues. This chain's CDR3 is CASSQDRGELDSPLHF. For the CDR3, the DNA is TGTGCCAGCAGCCAAGATCGCGGGGAGTTGGATTCACCCCTCCACTTT.

The chain combines TRBV19 with TRBJ1-5; a possible D gene is TRBD1 (6 bases). Germline V gene sequence: CDR1 LNHDA, CDR2 SQIVND (reference sequence). V gave up 2 bases and J gave up 2 bases, with 10 bases separating them. CDR3 size: 15 residues. DNA for the CDR3: TGTGCCAGTAGTATAACTCGGACAGGCAATCAGCCCCAGCATTTT. Its protein product is CASSITRTGNQPQHF.

The chain is built from TRBV20-1 and TRBJ2-7; D is perhaps TRBD2 (6 bases). With 3 bases removed from V and 3 bases from J, the gap between germline ends came to 18 bases. The CDR3 contains 15 residues. Germline V gene sequence: CDR1 DFQATT, CDR2 SNEGSKA (reference sequence). This chain's CDR3 is CSASNPQGGGYEQYF. The CDR3 nucleotides read TGCAGTGCTAGTAACCCCCAGGGAGGTGGCTACGAGCAGTACTTC.

This clone has only one observation. The chain links TRBV27 to TRBJ2-1; the match to TRBD2 covers 12 bases. Germline V gene sequence: CDR1 MNHEY, CDR2 SMNVEV (reference sequence). The CDR3 is 16 residues long. V lost 0 bases, J lost 6 bases, and 3 bases stayed unmatched. CDR3 protein: CASSLSASGRANEQFF. In DNA, the CDR3 is TGTGCCAGCAGTTTATCGGCTAGCGGGAGGGCCAATGAGCAGTTCTTC.

This chain connects TRBV19 to TRBJ2-3; D is perhaps TRBD1 (6 bases). The CDR3 is made up of 16 amino acids. Trimming shortened V by 7 bases and J by 6 bases, and 23 bases separated the two germline ends. Germline CDR1 and CDR2: LNHDA and SQIVND (reference sequence). The CDR3 DNA reads as TGTGCCAGTAACCCCCTCCCAGGGGACAACTTGGATACGCAGTATTTT. Translated: CASNPLPGDNLDTQYF.

In nucleotides, the CDR3 is TGTGCCAGCAGTTTAGTGGGGGCTCGAGCTTTCTTT. This sequence encodes CASSLVGARAFF. J is TRBJ1-1 and V is TRBV12-3 or TRBV12-4; possible D gene TRBD1, 6 bases. V gave up 1 base and J gave up 10 bases, with 10 bases separating them. This CDR3 is 12 amino acids long.

The chain uses TRBV28 and TRBJ2-5; the D gene is possibly TRBD1 (8 bases). Germline lookup yields CDR1 MDHEN and CDR2 SYDVKM. Deletions cut 4 bases from V and 2 bases from J, with 14 bases between. CDR3 size: 15 residues. The CDR3 is CASSSYRGGQETQYF. The DNA for the CDR3 is TGTGCCAGCAGTTCCTACAGGGGGGGGCAAGAGACCCAGTACTTC.

The chain carries TRBV5-1 and TRBJ2-1, with D tentatively TRBD2 (6 bases). Germline loops: CDR1 SGHRS, CDR2 YFSETQ. The CDR3 is 15 amino acids. Trimming pared 6 bases from V and 8 bases from J, leaving 21 bases between. The CDR3 nucleotides are TGCGCCAGCAAGGAAGGGGCGGGACCGGGAGATGAGCAGTTCTTC. Protein: CASKEGAGPGDEQFF.

This clone was observed a handful of times. The chain uses TRBV7-3 and TRBJ2-1; 7 nucleotides agree with TRBD2. The junction had 6 bases not matched to a gene; V was cut back by 2 bases and J by 5 bases. The CDR3 is 15 residues long. Germline CDR1 SGHTA, CDR2 FQGTGA. In DNA form, the CDR3 reads TGTGCCAGCAGCTTATTCGGGGAGGGGAACAATGAGCAGTTCTTC. Its protein is CASSLFGEGNNEQFF. Drawing the rest from reference TRBV7-3 and TRBJ2-1, the complete variable domain is GAGVSQTPSNKVTEKGKYVELRCDPISGHTALYWYRQSLGQGPEFLIYFQGTGAADDSGLPNDRFFAVRPEGSVSTLKIQRTERGDSAVYLCASSLFGEGNNEQFFGPGTRLTVL.

The sample holds one count of this clone. The V call is TRBV5-1, the J call TRBJ1-1, with 8 nucleotides matching TRBD1. The V gene end was trimmed by 2 bases and the J gene end by 2 bases; junction bases not matched to a gene: 2. Germline lookup yields CDR1 SGHRS and CDR2 YFSETQ. The CDR3 has 14 amino acids. This CDR3 reads CASSFDRGNTEAFF. The DNA for the CDR3 is TGCGCCAGCAGCTTTGACAGGGGAAACACTGAAGCTTTCTTT.

The V gene is TRBV6-5, the J gene TRBJ2-2; a weak D match, TRBD1 (6 bases). Trimming shortened V by 2 bases and J by 7 bases, and 11 bases separated the two germline ends. CDR1 is MNHEY, CDR2 SVGAGI, per germline. The CDR3 loop spans 14 amino acids. The CDR3 DNA is TGTGCCAGCAGTTACGGACAGTTTGGCGGGGAGCTGTTTTTT. As protein: CASSYGQFGGELFF.

This clone was recorded once. The chain combines TRBV7-2 with TRBJ1-2; D gene uncertain. Germline loops: CDR1 SGHTA, CDR2 FQGNSA. The CDR3 covers 12 residues. Trimming left V 5 bases short and J 4 bases short, with 8 bases between. The CDR3 reads CASSNEGYGYTF. The CDR3 DNA sequence: TGTGCCAGCAGCAACGAGGGCTATGGCTACACCTTC.

The rearrangement links TRBV10-3 to TRBJ1-3, with D unclear. The V gene's germline CDR1 is ENHRY and CDR2 SYGVKD. CDR3 length: 13 residues. Trimming left V 4 bases short and J 4 bases short, with 8 bases between. The DNA of the CDR3 is TGTGCCATCAGTGGTATCTCCGGAAACACCATATATTTT. It yields the protein CAISGISGNTIYF.

V usage is TRBV4-2 and J usage is TRBJ2-5, with TRBD1 identical over 10 bases. Germline V gene sequence: CDR1 LGHNA, CDR2 YNFKEQ. V gave up 0 bases and J gave up 4 bases; unmatched junction bases: 5. This CDR3 contains 16 residues. CDR3 sequence reads: CASSQDRQGATETQYF. The CDR3 DNA reads as TGTGCCAGCAGCCAAGATAGACAGGGGGCAACAGAGACCCAGTACTTC.

As regards this clone: The same CDR3 is also encoded by other DNA sequences in this sample. The rearrangement links TRBV7-3 to TRBJ2-2, with D maybe TRBD2 (5 bases). Trimming removed 6 bases from V and 1 base from J, with 9 bases in between. The CDR3 is made up of 14 amino acids. CDR1 is SGHTA, CDR2 FQGTGA, per germline. CDR3 sequence: CASSPSGNTGELFF. The CDR3 DNA is TGTGCCAGCAGTCCAAGCGGGAACACCGGGGAGCTGTTTTTT.

The chain joins TRBV21-1 to TRBJ1-1; the tabulated D call, TRBD1, remains unverified against the DNA. TRBV21-1 is a known pseudogene. The CDR3 is 16 residues long. The CDR3: CASSHRDRDANTEAFF. The CDR3 coding sequence is TGTGCCAGCAGCCACCGGGACAGGGACGCGAACACTGAAGCTTTCTTT.

The chain's CDR3 is CASSFQGEYEQYF. CDR3 bases: TGTGCCAGCAGCTTCCAGGGGGAATACGAGCAGTACTTC. The chain has TRBV7-9 and TRBJ2-7, with 7 bases identical to TRBD1. The CDR3 is 13 amino acids. V dropped 3 bases and J dropped 4; count of bases not matched to a gene: 3. CDR1 is SEHNR and CDR2 is FQNEAQ in the germline V gene (reference sequence).

V gene TRBV29-1 combines with J gene TRBJ1-2; 10 bases line up with TRBD1. Trimming took 4 bases from V and 3 from J; bases not matched to a gene: 5. The CDR3 is 14 amino acids. CDR1 is SQVTM, CDR2 ANQGSEA, per germline. CDR3 sequence: CSVGDRGLDYGYTF. The CDR3 nucleotides read TGCAGCGTTGGCGACAGGGGGCTTGACTATGGCTACACCTTC.

The CDR3: CASSLDGAVSSYEQYF. For the CDR3, the DNA is TGTGCCAGCAGTTTGGATGGGGCGGTTAGCTCCTACGAGCAGTACTTC. This chain connects TRBV28 to TRBJ2-7, with a tentative D call TRBD1 (5 bases). V lost 3 bases to trimming and J lost 0 bases, with 15 bases between them. From germline, CDR1 is MDHEN and CDR2 SYDVKM. This CDR3 has 16 residues.

The CDR3 spells CASSLVWRDNEQFF. The CDR3 coding sequence is TGTGCCAGCAGCTTAGTCTGGCGGGACAATGAGCAGTTCTTC. This chain uses TRBV7-2 with TRBJ2-1; TRBD2 is a possible D gene (5 bases). The germline V gene encodes CDR1 SGHTA and CDR2 FQGNSA. The V end lost 1 base, the J end lost 5 bases, and 9 bases lay between the germline ends. This CDR3 has 14 residues.